This T cell receptor (beta chain) was sequenced during a study of blood T cell repertoires in COVID-19. Only in-frame clones appear in the TCRdb table, and some are missing; sequencing was by immunoSEQ multiplex PCR. This table has under 400,000 clones, about nine tenths appearing once. Seattle cases were enrolled at active infection and followed longitudinally. Specimen: peripheral blood. This sequence originates from a woman aged 55 to 70 with COVID-19, enrolled during active disease.

CDR3 in DNA: TGTGCCAGCAGTTACTCATCTAACGGGAACTACGAGCAGTACTTC. Translated, it gives CASSYSSNGNYEQYF. The chain is built from TRBV6-5 and TRBJ2-7, with TRBD2 as a possible D gene (5 bases). Germline CDR1 and CDR2: MNHEY and SVGAGI. This CDR3 region has 15 residues. V dropped 0 bases and J dropped 3 bases, with 12 bases sitting between them.